This T cell receptor (beta chain) was documented in a study of cytomegalovirus exposure and HLA in healthy donors. Per the germline V gene, CDR1 is LNHDA and CDR2 is SQIVND (reference sequence). With V trimmed by 4 bases and J by 4 bases, 6 bases remained unmatched. The CDR3 has 15 amino acids. Use of 60 Vbeta and 13 Jbeta primers characterized the PCR. Produced via immunoSEQ multiplex PCR; TCRdb's table is partial and in-frame only. The sample lists tens of thousands of clones; around three quarters were seen once. This clone appeared once. The chain combines TRBV19 with TRBJ2-1, with TRBD2 identical over 8 bases. The clonotype comes from a male donor in good health and CMV-seronegative. Sequenced material: PBMCs. The CDR3 region has the DNA TGTGCCAGTAGTACCACTAGCGGAACATACAATGAGCAGTTCTTC. Translating gives CASSTTSGTYNEQFF.